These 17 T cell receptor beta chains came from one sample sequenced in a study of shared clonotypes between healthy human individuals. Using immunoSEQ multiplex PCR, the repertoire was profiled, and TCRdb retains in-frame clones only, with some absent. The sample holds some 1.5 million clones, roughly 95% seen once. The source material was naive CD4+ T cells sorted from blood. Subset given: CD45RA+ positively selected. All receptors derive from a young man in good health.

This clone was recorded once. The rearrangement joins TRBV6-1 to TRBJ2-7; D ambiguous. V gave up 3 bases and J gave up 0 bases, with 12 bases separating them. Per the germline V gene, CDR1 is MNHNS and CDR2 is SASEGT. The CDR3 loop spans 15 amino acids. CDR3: CASSDRLFSSYEQYF. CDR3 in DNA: TGTGCCAGCAGTGATAGACTGTTTAGCTCCTACGAGCAGTACTTC.

The CDR3 is CASSLPGLSEAFF. CDR3 DNA: TGTGCCAGCAGTTTACCGGGGTTATCTGAAGCTTTCTTT. V is TRBV28 and J is TRBJ1-1; D is unclear. The CDR3 extends over 13 amino acids. Germline V gives CDR1 MDHEN, CDR2 SYDVKM. V was cut by 2 bases and J by 6 bases, with 10 bases left in between.

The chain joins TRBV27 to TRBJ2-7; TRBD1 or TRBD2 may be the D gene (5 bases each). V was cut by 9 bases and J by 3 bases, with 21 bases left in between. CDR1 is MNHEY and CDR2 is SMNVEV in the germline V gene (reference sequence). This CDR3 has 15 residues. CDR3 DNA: TGTGCCAGTAAAACGTCTTGGGACGCAAGCTACGAGCAGTACTTC. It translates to CASKTSWDASYEQYF.

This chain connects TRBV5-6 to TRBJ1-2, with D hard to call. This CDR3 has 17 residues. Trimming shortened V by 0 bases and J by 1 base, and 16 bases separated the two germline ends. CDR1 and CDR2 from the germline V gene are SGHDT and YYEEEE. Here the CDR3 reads CASSLAAWRRLNYGYTF. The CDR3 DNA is TGTGCCAGCAGCTTGGCCGCGTGGCGAAGACTTAACTATGGCTACACCTTC. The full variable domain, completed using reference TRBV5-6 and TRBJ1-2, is DAGVTQSPTHLIKTRGQQVTLRCSPKSGHDTVSWYQQALGQGPQFIFQYYEEEERQRGNFPDRFSGHQFPNYSSELNVNALLLGDSALYLCASSLAAWRRLNYGYTFGSGTRLTVV.

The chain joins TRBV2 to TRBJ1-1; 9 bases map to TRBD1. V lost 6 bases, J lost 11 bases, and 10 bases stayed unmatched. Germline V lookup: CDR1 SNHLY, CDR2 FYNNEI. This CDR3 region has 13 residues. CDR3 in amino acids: CASRTGGDLEAFF. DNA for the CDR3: TGTGCCAGCAGGACAGGGGGTGATCTTGAGGCTTTCTTT. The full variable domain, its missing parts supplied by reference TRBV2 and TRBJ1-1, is EPEVTQTPSHQVTQMGQEVILRCVPISNHLYFYWYRQILGQKVEFLVSFYNNEISEKSEIFDDQFSVERPDGSNFTLKIRSTKLEDSAMYFCASRTGGDLEAFFGQGTRLTVV.

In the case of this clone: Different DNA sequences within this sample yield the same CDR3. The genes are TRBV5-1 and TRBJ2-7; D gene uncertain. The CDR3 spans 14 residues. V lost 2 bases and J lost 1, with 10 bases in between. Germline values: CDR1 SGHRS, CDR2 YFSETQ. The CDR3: CASSLSGGSYEQYF. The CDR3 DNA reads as TGCGCCAGCAGCTTAAGTGGTGGTTCCTACGAGCAGTACTTC.

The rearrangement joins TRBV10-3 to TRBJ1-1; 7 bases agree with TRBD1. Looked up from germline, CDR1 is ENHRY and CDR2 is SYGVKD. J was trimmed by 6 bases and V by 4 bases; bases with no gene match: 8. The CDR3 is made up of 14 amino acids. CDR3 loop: CAISVGGWAAEAFF. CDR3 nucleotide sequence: TGTGCCATCAGTGTAGGGGGCTGGGCGGCTGAAGCTTTCTTT.

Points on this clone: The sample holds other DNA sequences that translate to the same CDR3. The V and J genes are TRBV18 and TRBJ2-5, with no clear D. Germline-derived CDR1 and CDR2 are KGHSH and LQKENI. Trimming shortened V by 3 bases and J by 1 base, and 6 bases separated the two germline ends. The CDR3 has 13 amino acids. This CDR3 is CASSPVAQETQYF. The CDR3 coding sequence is TGTGCCAGCTCACCCGTGGCCCAAGAGACCCAGTACTTC. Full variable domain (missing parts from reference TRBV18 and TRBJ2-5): NAGVMQNPRHLVRRRGQEARLRCSPMKGHSHVYWYRQLPEEGLKFMVYLQKENIIDESGMPKERFSAEFPKEGPSILRIQQVVRGDSAAYFCASSPVAQETQYFGPGTRLLVL.

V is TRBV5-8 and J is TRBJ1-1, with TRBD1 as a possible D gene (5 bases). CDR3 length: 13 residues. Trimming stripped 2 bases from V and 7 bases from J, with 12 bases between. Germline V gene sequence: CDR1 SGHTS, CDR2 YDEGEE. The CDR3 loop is CASSFLGRIEAFF. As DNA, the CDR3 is TGTGCCAGCAGCTTTTTGGGACGTATTGAAGCTTTCTTT.

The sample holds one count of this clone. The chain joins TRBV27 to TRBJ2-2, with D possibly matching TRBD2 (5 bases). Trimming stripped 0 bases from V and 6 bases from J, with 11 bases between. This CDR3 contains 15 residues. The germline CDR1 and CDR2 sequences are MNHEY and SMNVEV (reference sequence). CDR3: CASSLSSAGAGELFF. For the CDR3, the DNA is TGTGCCAGCAGTTTATCGTCGGCCGGGGCCGGGGAGCTGTTTTTT.

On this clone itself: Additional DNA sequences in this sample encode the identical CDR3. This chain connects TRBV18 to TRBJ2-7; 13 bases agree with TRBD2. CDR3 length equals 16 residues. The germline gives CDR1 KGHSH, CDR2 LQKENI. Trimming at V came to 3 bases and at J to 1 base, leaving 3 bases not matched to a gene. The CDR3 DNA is TGTGCCAGCTCACCTCCGGGACTAGCGGGATCCTACGAGCAGTACTTC. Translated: CASSPPGLAGSYEQYF.

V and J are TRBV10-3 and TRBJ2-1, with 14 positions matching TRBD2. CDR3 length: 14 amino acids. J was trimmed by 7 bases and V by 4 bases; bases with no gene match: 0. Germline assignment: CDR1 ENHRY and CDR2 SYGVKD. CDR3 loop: CAISGTSGRNEQFF. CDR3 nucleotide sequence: TGTGCCATCAGTGGGACTAGCGGGAGGAATGAGCAGTTCTTC.

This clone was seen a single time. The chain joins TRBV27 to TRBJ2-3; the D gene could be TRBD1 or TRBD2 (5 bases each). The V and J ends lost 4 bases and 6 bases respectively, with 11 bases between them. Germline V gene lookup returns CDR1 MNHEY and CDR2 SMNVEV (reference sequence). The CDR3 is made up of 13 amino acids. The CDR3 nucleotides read TGTGCCAGCAGTTCCTTGGGGGTCGATACGCAGTATTTT. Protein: CASSSLGVDTQYF.

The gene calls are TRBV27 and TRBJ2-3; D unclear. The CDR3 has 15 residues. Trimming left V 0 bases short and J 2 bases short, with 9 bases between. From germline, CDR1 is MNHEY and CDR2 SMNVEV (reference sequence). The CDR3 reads CASSLSISYTDTQYF. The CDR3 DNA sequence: TGTGCCAGCAGTTTATCGATCTCTTACACAGATACGCAGTATTTT.

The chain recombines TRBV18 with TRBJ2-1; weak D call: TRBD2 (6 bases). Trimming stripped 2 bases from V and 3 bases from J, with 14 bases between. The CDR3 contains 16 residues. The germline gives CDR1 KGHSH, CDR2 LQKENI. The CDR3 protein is CASSPTTGLHYNEQFF. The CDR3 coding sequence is TGTGCCAGCTCACCAACCACGGGACTTCACTACAATGAGCAGTTCTTC.

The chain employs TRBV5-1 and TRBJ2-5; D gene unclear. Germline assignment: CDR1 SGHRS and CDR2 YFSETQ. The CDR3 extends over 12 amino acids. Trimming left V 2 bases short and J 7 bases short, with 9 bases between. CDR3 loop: CASSLPDATQYF. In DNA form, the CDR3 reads TGCGCCAGCAGCTTACCCGATGCGACCCAGTACTTC.

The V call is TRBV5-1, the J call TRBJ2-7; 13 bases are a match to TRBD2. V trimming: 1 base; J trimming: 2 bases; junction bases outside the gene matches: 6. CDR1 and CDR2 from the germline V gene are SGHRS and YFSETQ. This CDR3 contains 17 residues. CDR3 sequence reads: CASSLTSGRGPPYEQYF. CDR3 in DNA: TGCGCCAGCAGCTTGACTAGCGGGAGGGGTCCTCCCTACGAGCAGTACTTC.